This TCR beta chain was captured by sequencing in a study of T-cell reconstitution after alpha-beta-depleted transplantation in children. The CDR3 is made up of 17 amino acids. Trimming took off 0 bases at V and 6 bases at J, with 18 bases between the two ends. The germline V gene has CDR1 LNHNV and CDR2 YYDKDF (reference sequence). Unique molecular identifiers were incorporated during preparation of the TCRbeta library. TCRdb re-called the PCR reads through MiXCR, storing one row per CDR3 protein. Of some 190,000 distinct CDR3 sequences listed, 11% were seen once; the top ten hold approximately 13%. This clonotype came up many times.

The receptor's source is a boy under 10 years old with acute myeloid leukemia, due to receive a stem cell transplant. Sequenced material: PBMCs, taken before TCRalphabeta/CD19-depleted stem cell transplant. The V call is TRBV15, the J call TRBJ2-4; tentatively, D is TRBD1 or TRBD2 (5 bases each). In DNA form, the CDR3 reads TGTGCCACCAGCAGAGACCCCGGGCCCCTGAGGGGAAACATTCAGTACTTC. Translating gives CATSRDPGPLRGNIQYF. The entire variable domain, with the rest obtained from reference TRBV15 and TRBJ2-4, is as follows: DAMVIQNPRYQVTQFGKPVTLSCSQTLNHNVMYWYQQKSSQAPKLLFHYYDKDFNNEADTPDNFQSRRPNTSFCFLDIRSPGLGDTAMYLCATSRDPGPLRGNIQYFGAGTRLSVL.